The 8 T cell receptor beta chains below come from one sample, sequenced in a study of identical twins (dated by TCRdb to 2015 to 2016). The method was 5' RACE. Sequencer: Illumina HiSeq 2000. TCRdb reanalyzed the raw reads on its own, using fastp at Q25 for trimming and MiXCR for clone calling, and kept in-frame beta chains. Each entry is one CDR3 protein sequence, shown with its most common DNA and genes. The sample profile shows fewer than 550,000 distinct CDR3 sequences; 12% to 15% of them were found once. 0.35% to 0.45% of the sample is held by the ten biggest clonotypes. These records were also assigned to another study, of yellow fever vaccine responses in identical twins.

Sequenced sample: CD4+ T cells sorted from blood. Receptor source: a woman aged 18-35 years in good health.

This clonotype was detected a few times. Germline and junction disagree at one end, which may indicate a read error. The chain is built from TRBV4-1 and TRBJ1-4; D call uncertain. The CDR3 totals 16 residues. CDR1 is MGHRA and CDR2 is YSYEKL in the germline V gene. Written as DNA, the CDR3 is TGCGCCAGCAGCCAAGACGGATGGCCAACTAATAAAAAACTGTTTTTT. Protein sequence: CASSQDGWPTNKKLFF.

The chain couples TRBV9 to TRBJ2-7; D remains ambiguous. CDR1 is SGDLS, CDR2 YYNGEE, per germline. V was shortened by 4 bases and J by 7 bases, with 12 bases between the two germline ends. This CDR3 region has 12 residues. The CDR3 loop reads CASSSPYGEQYF. CDR3 DNA: TGTGCCAGCAGCTCCCCGTATGGGGAGCAGTACTTC.

This clonotype showed up just a few times. This rearrangement joins TRBV6-5 to TRBJ1-6; no definite D call. The CDR3 spans 14 residues. Germline V gives CDR1 MNHEY, CDR2 SVGAGI. V lost 0 bases and J 13 bases, leaving 13 bases between the germline ends. CDR3 coding DNA: TGTGCCAGCAGTTACTCGTGGGGTTTGAGGCCCCTCCACTTT. It encodes CASSYSWGLRPLHF.

This clonotype was recorded a few times. V is TRBV5-5 and J is TRBJ2-1, with D possibly being TRBD2 (6 bases). V was pared by 0 bases and J by 6 bases, with 10 bases between. CDR3 length equals 14 residues. Germline values: CDR1 SGHKS, CDR2 YYEKEE (reference sequence). The CDR3 loop reads CASSLERAGNEQFF. CDR3 sequence (DNA): TGTGCCAGCAGCTTGGAGCGGGCCGGCAATGAGCAGTTCTTC.

This clonotype has a count of ten or more. The chain employs TRBV3-1 and TRBJ2-3; D is unresolved. Germline lookup yields CDR1 LGHDT and CDR2 YNNKEL (reference sequence). Trimming took 1 base from V and 5 from J, leaving 4 bases between them. This CDR3 spans 12 amino acids. The CDR3 DNA is TGTGCCAGCAGCCAAGTTGTAGATACGCAGTATTTT. It codes for CASSQVVDTQYF.

This clonotype showed up just a few times. DNA for the CDR3: TGTGCCAGCAGCTTCGGACAGGGCGATGGCTACACCTTC. It specifies CASSFGQGDGYTF. The J gene is TRBJ1-2, the V gene TRBV11-3; 8 bases align to TRBD1. CDR3 size: 13 residues. CDR1 and CDR2 (germline): SGHNT, YENEEA. Losses at the gene ends were 3 bases for V and 6 bases for J; bases not matched to a gene: 3.

The rearrangement uses TRBV27 and TRBJ1-2; 7 bases line up with TRBD1. CDR1 is MNHEY and CDR2 is SMNVEV in the germline V gene (reference sequence). This CDR3 spans 13 amino acids. Unmatched junction bases numbered 3, after V lost 6 bases and J lost 2 bases. CDR3: CASRRGGNYGYTF. The DNA of the CDR3 is TGTGCCAGCAGGCGAGGGGGCAACTATGGCTACACCTTC.

This clonotype was recorded a few times. V usage is TRBV10-3 and J usage is TRBJ1-1, with 7 bases lining up with TRBD1. The CDR3 sequence is 16 residues long. The V and J ends lost 3 bases and 0 bases, in that order; junction bases with no gene match: 7. Per germline, CDR1 ENHRY and CDR2 SYGVKD. CDR3 nucleotide sequence: TGTGCCATCAGTGAACAGGGGTGGCAAATGAACACTGAAGCTTTCTTT. It encodes CAISEQGWQMNTEAFF.